Listed here are 14 T cell receptor beta chains from one sample, sequenced in a study of blood T cell repertoires in COVID-19. Sequenced by immunoSEQ multiplex PCR; TCRdb stores in-frame clones only, minus some. The data show about 140,000 clones, about 90% seen once. The specimen sequenced was peripheral blood. Source of these receptors: a woman aged 60-70 years with acute or convalescent COVID-19.

The DNA of the CDR3 is TGTGCCAGCAGTAGCAACCTACAGGGCTACGAGCAGTACTTC. Translating it yields CASSSNLQGYEQYF. The V and J genes are TRBV27 and TRBJ2-7; possibly TRBD1 for D (6 bases). Germline CDR1 reads MNHEY; CDR2 reads SMNVEV (reference sequence). V was shortened by 5 bases and J by 3 bases, with 14 bases between the two germline ends. The CDR3 runs 14 residues.

The chain uses TRBV29-1 and TRBJ2-7; D is ambiguous. The V gene's germline CDR1 is SQVTM and CDR2 ANQGSEA. Trimming stripped 1 base from V and 2 bases from J, with 18 bases between. The CDR3 spans 16 residues. The CDR3 coding sequence is TGCAGCGTTGAAGTACGTGAAACAGAAGAAACCTACGAGCAGTACTTC. It codes for CSVEVRETEETYEQYF.

The chain has TRBV11-3 and TRBJ2-2; 9 nucleotides agree with TRBD1. The CDR3 runs to 15 residues. CDR1 is SGHNT, CDR2 YENEEA, per germline. The trim removed 8 bases at V and 4 bases at J, leaving 8 bases unmatched. This chain's CDR3 is CASDAGTGLTGELFF. The CDR3 nucleotides read TGTGCCAGCGACGCCGGGACAGGGCTCACCGGGGAGCTGTTTTTT.

The chain links TRBV19 to TRBJ2-1; 11 bases agree with TRBD2. Germline CDR1 and CDR2: LNHDA and SQIVND (reference sequence). Trimming at V came to 7 bases and at J to 7 bases, leaving 12 bases not matched to a gene. The CDR3 spans 16 residues. In nucleotides, the CDR3 is TGTGCCAGTATGGGGATACTAGCGGGGGCAATGAATGAGCAGTTCTTC. It specifies CASMGILAGAMNEQFF.

The table lists this clone with a few counts. The V and J genes are TRBV19 and TRBJ2-5; TRBD2 matches at 7 bases. Looked up from germline, CDR1 is LNHDA and CDR2 is SQIVND (reference sequence). V dropped 8 bases and J dropped 4; count of bases not matched to a gene: 16. The CDR3 length is 16 residues. CDR3 DNA: TGTGCCAGTCAAATCGGCGGGGGAAGAGAGGGAGAGACCCAGTACTTC. Its translation: CASQIGGGREGETQYF. Supplemented by reference TRBV19 and TRBJ2-5, the full variable domain reads DGGITQSPKYLFRKEGQNVTLSCEQNLNHDAMYWYRQDPGQGLRLIYYSQIVNDFQKGDIAEGYSVSREKKESFPLTVTSAQKNPTAFYLCASQIGGGREGETQYFGPGTRLLVL.

This chain uses TRBV27 with TRBJ1-5; D may be TRBD1 (5 bases). The CDR3 has 16 residues. Germline values: CDR1 MNHEY, CDR2 SMNVEV (reference sequence). The V gene lost 2 bases and the J gene lost 7 bases, with 18 bases spanning the gap. The CDR3 region is CASSLRMGGVGQPQHF. The CDR3 nucleotides read TGTGCCAGCAGTTTAAGGATGGGAGGGGTGGGGCAGCCCCAGCATTTT.

The chain carries TRBV21-1 and TRBJ2-2; the table's TRBD2 call for D was not verified on the DNA. TRBV21-1 is tagged as a pseudogene. The CDR3 is made up of 15 amino acids. The DNA for the CDR3 is TGTGCCAGCAGCATGTCCGGGGCGAACACCGGGGAGCTGTTTTTT. It specifies CASSMSGANTGELFF.

V gene TRBV29-1 combines with J gene TRBJ2-1, with a tentative D call TRBD1 (6 bases). CDR1 SQVTM and CDR2 ANQGSEA come from the germline V gene. The CDR3 extends over 13 amino acids. V lost 5 bases to trimming and J lost 2 bases, with 10 bases between them. The chain's CDR3 is CSVSTGAYNEQFF. The CDR3 DNA reads as TGCAGCGTTTCGACAGGCGCCTACAATGAGCAGTTCTTC.

The genes are TRBV4-3 and TRBJ2-1; 9 bases line up with TRBD2. The trim removed 2 bases at V and 12 bases at J, leaving 5 bases unmatched. Germline CDR1 is LGHNA and CDR2 is YSLEER. This CDR3 is 13 amino acids long. The chain's CDR3 is CASSQIAGAVQFF. The DNA of the CDR3 is TGCGCCAGCAGCCAAATAGCGGGGGCGGTGCAGTTCTTC.

This chain uses TRBV6-2 or TRBV6-3 with TRBJ1-6; TRBD1 matches at 8 bases. Trimming at V came to 4 bases and at J to 10 bases, leaving 6 bases not matched to a gene. The length of the CDR3 is 14 residues. Germline CDR1 is MNHEY and CDR2 is SVGEGT. This CDR3 is CASSFSGGESPLHF. The CDR3 coding sequence is TGTGCCAGCAGTTTCTCAGGGGGCGAATCACCCCTCCACTTT.

The chain is built from TRBV19 and TRBJ1-5, with 8 bases that match TRBD1. With 6 bases clipped from V and 4 bases from J, the junction kept 5 bases outside the gene matches. The germline V gene encodes CDR1 LNHDA and CDR2 SQIVND (reference sequence). This CDR3 has 14 residues. CDR3 nucleotides: TGTGCCAGTAGCTGGACAGGGTATAATCAGCCCCAGCATTTT. This codes for CASSWTGYNQPQHF.

J is TRBJ1-5 and V is TRBV6-5; D is possibly TRBD1 (6 bases). Trimming cost V 6 bases and J 4 bases, with 10 bases left between them. The CDR3 contains 13 residues. CDR1 MNHEY and CDR2 SVGAGI come from the germline V gene. The CDR3 here is CASSYDRNQPQHF. The CDR3 bases are TGTGCCAGCAGCTACGACAGGAATCAGCCCCAGCATTTT.

CDR3 sequence reads: CASSYDRRNNPYEQYF. The CDR3 coding sequence is TGTGCCAGCAGTTACGACAGGCGAAACAACCCCTACGAGCAGTACTTC. This sequence joins TRBV6-2 or TRBV6-3 and TRBJ2-7; D perhaps matches TRBD1 (6 bases). CDR1 is MNHEY and CDR2 is SVGEGT in the germline V gene. Deletions cut 2 bases from V and 2 bases from J, with 16 bases between. This CDR3 has 16 amino acids.

The chain employs TRBV4-1 and TRBJ1-6; the D is unclear. The V and J ends lost 1 base and 4 bases respectively, with 11 bases between them. The CDR3 runs to 16 residues. Germline CDR1 is MGHRA and CDR2 is YSYEKL. The CDR3 sequence is CASSQAPGVYNSPLHF. CDR3 nucleotides: TGCGCCAGCAGCCAAGCCCCCGGGGTTTATAATTCACCCCTCCACTTT.